The rows below give T cell receptor beta chains drawn from one sample of a study of blood T cell repertoires in COVID-19. The repertoire was sequenced with immunoSEQ multiplex PCR; TCRdb's copy has only in-frame clones and lacks some. The sample lists around 240,000 clones; 86% were seen once. The specimen was PBMCs or T cells enriched from blood (not recorded which). The receptors shown here come from a woman in her forties or fifties who had recovered from COVID-19. The CDR3 runs from the conserved cysteine through the conserved F or W. A D gene is named only where the DNA matches it firmly. Some rows have no size entry. The others give once, few or many, or a class for an expanded clone.

abundance: NA
d_gene: TRBD1
j_gene: TRBJ2-3
v_gene: TRBV6-5
CDR3aa: CASSYAAGGYTDTQYF
CDR3nt: TGTGCCAGCAGTTACGCGGCAGGGGGCTACACAGATACGCAGTATTTT

abundance: NA
d_gene: NA
j_gene: TRBJ1-1
v_gene: TRBV30
CDR3aa: CAWSDYRAPEAFF
CDR3nt: TGTGCCTGGAGTGATTACAGGGCCCCTGAAGCTTTCTTT

abundance: few
d_gene: NA
j_gene: TRBJ1-2
v_gene: TRBV7-2
CDR3aa: CASSLGPRGEGYTF
CDR3nt: TGTGCCAGCAGCTTAGGCCCCAGGGGCGAAGGCTACACCTTC

abundance: NA
d_gene: TRBD2
j_gene: TRBJ2-5
v_gene: TRBV11-3
CDR3aa: CASSLDAAGNLPGTQYF
CDR3nt: TGTGCCAGCAGCTTAGATGCAGCGGGGAACCTCCCAGGGACCCAGTACTTC

abundance: NA
d_gene: NA
j_gene: TRBJ2-5
v_gene: TRBV5-1
CDR3aa: CASSLDRQETQYF
CDR3nt: TGCGCCAGCAGCTTGGACAGACAAGAGACCCAGTACTTC

abundance: NA
d_gene: NA
j_gene: TRBJ1-2
v_gene: TRBV9
CDR3aa: CASSVGGGVNYGYTF
CDR3nt: TGTGCCAGCAGCGTAGGGGGCGGAGTGAACTATGGCTACACCTTC

abundance: NA
d_gene: NA
j_gene: TRBJ1-1
v_gene: TRBV6-4
CDR3aa: CASSERGNTEAFF
CDR3nt: TGTGCCAGCAGTGAAAGGGGGAACACTGAAGCTTTCTTT

abundance: few
d_gene: NA
j_gene: TRBJ1-5
v_gene: TRBV7-9
CDR3aa: CASSLGQYNQPQHF
CDR3nt: TGTGCCAGCAGCTTAGGACAGTACAATCAGCCCCAGCATTTT

abundance: NA
d_gene: NA
j_gene: TRBJ1-4
v_gene: TRBV5-4
CDR3aa: CASSSDSKKGEKLFF
CDR3nt: TGTGCCAGCAGCTCGGACAGCAAAAAGGGTGAAAAACTGTTTTTT

abundance: NA
d_gene: NA
j_gene: TRBJ1-5
v_gene: TRBV19
CDR3aa: CASRRWTNSNQPQHF
CDR3nt: TGTGCCAGTAGGAGGTGGACAAATAGCAATCAGCCCCAGCATTTT

abundance: NA
d_gene: NA
j_gene: TRBJ2-3
v_gene: TRBV11-3
CDR3aa: CASGADTLTDTQYF
CDR3nt: TGTGCCAGCGGAGCGGATACCCTCACAGATACGCAGTATTTT

abundance: NA
d_gene: TRBD2
j_gene: TRBJ2-3
v_gene: TRBV9
CDR3aa: CASSPTSGGAPSTDTQYF
CDR3nt: TGTGCCAGCAGCCCCACTAGCGGGGGGGCCCCTAGCACAGATACGCAGTATTTT

abundance: NA
d_gene: NA
j_gene: TRBJ1-4
v_gene: TRBV3-1/TRBV3-2
CDR3aa: CASSQGAYATNEKLFF
CDR3nt: TGTGCCAGCAGCCAGGGGGCCTATGCAACTAATGAAAAACTGTTTTTT

abundance: NA
d_gene: NA
j_gene: TRBJ2-7
v_gene: TRBV5-1
CDR3aa: CASSFPGYPYEQYF
CDR3nt: TGCGCCAGCAGTTTCCCGGGGTACCCCTACGAGCAGTACTTC

abundance: NA
d_gene: NA
j_gene: TRBJ2-3
v_gene: TRBV11-2
CDR3aa: CASTLSRGSTDTQYF
CDR3nt: TGTGCCAGCACCCTCAGCCGGGGTAGCACAGATACGCAGTATTTT

abundance: NA
d_gene: TRBD2
j_gene: TRBJ2-1
v_gene: TRBV5-4
CDR3aa: CASSLVPGGLSADNEQFF
CDR3nt: TGTGCCAGCAGCTTGGTCCCGGGGGGGCTCTCTGCCGACAATGAGCAGTTCTTC

abundance: NA
d_gene: NA
j_gene: TRBJ1-1
v_gene: TRBV21-1
CDR3aa: CASSKEVYRKNTEAFF
CDR3nt: TGTGCCAGCAGCAAAGAAGTCTACAGAAAGAACACTGAAGCTTTCTTT

abundance: once
d_gene: NA
j_gene: TRBJ1-4
v_gene: TRBV2
CDR3aa: CASSGEMKFNEKLFF
CDR3nt: TGTGCCAGCAGTGGGGAGATGAAATTTAATGAAAAACTGTTTTTT

abundance: once
d_gene: NA
j_gene: TRBJ1-1
v_gene: TRBV6-5
CDR3aa: CASAFLGARATEAFF
CDR3nt: TGTGCCAGCGCGTTCTTGGGGGCGCGGGCCACTGAAGCTTTCTTT

abundance: NA
d_gene: NA
j_gene: TRBJ2-1
v_gene: TRBV7-9
CDR3aa: CASRQYSYNEQFF
CDR3nt: TGTGCCAGCAGGCAGTACAGTTACAATGAGCAGTTCTTC

abundance: NA
d_gene: TRBD1
j_gene: TRBJ1-5
v_gene: TRBV3-1/TRBV3-2
CDR3aa: CASSYGPGQTNQPQHF
CDR3nt: TGTGCCAGCAGCTACGGTCCGGGACAGACCAATCAGCCCCAGCATTTT

abundance: NA
d_gene: TRBD1
j_gene: TRBJ2-5
v_gene: TRBV10-1
CDR3aa: CASSRDRGETQYF
CDR3nt: TGCGCCAGCAGCAGGGACAGGGGGGAGACCCAGTACTTC

abundance: NA
d_gene: TRBD1
j_gene: TRBJ1-1
v_gene: TRBV18
CDR3aa: CASSLQGAANTEAFF
CDR3nt: TGTGCCAGCTCACTACAGGGGGCAGCGAACACTGAAGCTTTCTTT

abundance: NA
d_gene: NA
j_gene: TRBJ1-6
v_gene: TRBV3-1/TRBV3-2
CDR3aa: CASSQASQASNSPLHF
CDR3nt: TGTGCCAGCAGCCAAGCTTCCCAGGCGTCTAATTCACCCCTCCACTTT

abundance: NA
d_gene: NA
j_gene: TRBJ1-2
v_gene: TRBV29-1
CDR3aa: CSVDRQDLLINYGYTF
CDR3nt: TGCAGCGTTGATAGACAGGATCTACTTATAAACTATGGCTACACCTTC

abundance: NA
d_gene: NA
j_gene: TRBJ1-5
v_gene: TRBV5-1
CDR3aa: CASSLAGGLQPQHF
CDR3nt: TGCGCCAGCAGCTTGGCCGGAGGTCTCCAGCCCCAGCATTTT

abundance: NA
d_gene: NA
j_gene: TRBJ1-2
v_gene: TRBV5-1
CDR3aa: CASSLTLQGNYGYTF
CDR3nt: TGCGCCAGCAGCTTGACCCTACAGGGAAACTATGGCTACACCTTC

abundance: NA
d_gene: NA
j_gene: TRBJ2-2
v_gene: TRBV18
CDR3aa: CASSLGNTGELFF
CDR3nt: TGTGCCAGCTCCCTCGGGAACACCGGGGAGCTGTTTTTT

abundance: NA
d_gene: TRBD2
j_gene: TRBJ2-1
v_gene: TRBV7-2
CDR3aa: CASSSSGLVDEQFF
CDR3nt: TGTGCCAGCAGCTCCTCCGGACTAGTCGATGAGCAGTTCTTC